The clone carrying this T cell receptor beta chain appeared a few times. What it recognizes is unknown. Each CDR3 protein is one row after TCRdb ran MiXCR on the reads. The sample lists 200,000 or so distinct CDR3 sequences, 28% occurring once. The sample originates from a study of T cell repertoires in cytomegalovirus infection. Study at large: Shared public TCR beta signatures pointed to both CMV infection and a matching HLA type.

The CDR3 loop spans 15 amino acids. Trimming took 0 bases from V and 0 from J, leaving 8 bases between them. Germline loops: CDR1 SGHTA, CDR2 FQGTGA. General study findings and limits: The study found HLA-C-restricted CMV-specific TCR beta clonotypes dominating the ex vivo response.

Sequencing input: PBMCs. This sequence originates from a human donor in good health (CMV status not recorded). Some clones in this sample may be carry-over from other donors' samples. This sequence joins TRBV7-3 and TRBJ1-2; a possible D gene is TRBD1 (5 bases). The CDR3: CASSLTGDANYGYTF. CDR3 bases: TGTGCCAGCAGCTTAACGGGGGACGCTAACTATGGCTACACCTTC.